These 14 T cell receptor beta chains were all obtained from the same sample, sequenced in a study of cytomegalovirus exposure and HLA in healthy donors. 60 Vbeta and 13 Jbeta primers were used in PCR. Assay used: immunoSEQ multiplex PCR; TCRdb lists only in-frame clones, some missing. The table records about 190,000 clones, roughly 79% of them present only once. Sequencing used PBMCs. These receptors all come from a young woman in good health and CMV-seronegative.

V and J are TRBV9 and TRBJ1-1, with D perhaps TRBD1 (5 bases). The V end lost 0 bases, the J end lost 5 bases, and 14 bases lay between the germline ends. Germline CDR1 reads SGDLS; CDR2 reads YYNGEE. There are 15 residues in the CDR3. CDR3 in amino acids: CASSVGGRVRTEAFF. The CDR3 DNA reads as TGTGCCAGCAGCGTAGGGGGCAGGGTAAGGACTGAAGCTTTCTTT. Drawing the rest from reference TRBV9 and TRBJ1-1, the complete variable domain is DSGVTQTPKHLITATGQRVTLRCSPRSGDLSVYWYQQSLDQGLQFLIQYYNGEERAKGNILERFSAQQFPDLHSELNLSSLELGDSALYFCASSVGGRVRTEAFFGQGTRLTVV.

This chain uses TRBV6-5 with TRBJ1-1; 7 positions agree with TRBD1. V lost 6 bases, J lost 11 bases, and 6 bases stayed unmatched. Germline V gives CDR1 MNHEY, CDR2 SVGAGI. The CDR3 loop spans 11 amino acids. As DNA, the CDR3 is TGTGCCAGCAGCTCTACAGGGGATGCTTTCTTT. Residues: CASSSTGDAFF.

The rearrangement links TRBV6-5 to TRBJ2-3, with a possible D match to TRBD1 (5 bases). V lost 2 bases and J 0 bases, leaving 12 bases between the germline ends. Germline V CDR1 and CDR2: MNHEY, SVGAGI. The CDR3 is made up of 16 amino acids. The CDR3 nucleotides are TGTGCCAGCAGTTACGGGGCAGTAACTAGCACAGATACGCAGTATTTT. This translates into CASSYGAVTSTDTQYF.

The chain recombines TRBV12-5 with TRBJ2-1; D remains ambiguous. Germline V gene data show CDR1 as LGHNT and CDR2 as FRNRAP. The V end was cut by 3 bases, the J end by 4 bases, with 7 bases between. This CDR3 region has 13 residues. The DNA for the CDR3 is TGTGCTAGTGGTTTTGACACTTACAATGAGCAGTTCTTC. It specifies CASGFDTYNEQFF.

The rearrangement joins TRBV6-1 to TRBJ2-7, with 7 bases matching TRBD1. The CDR3 loop spans 17 amino acids. Trimming removed 1 base from V and 6 bases from J; junction bases left unmatched: 15. CDR1 MNHNS and CDR2 SASEGT come from the germline V gene. The CDR3 sequence: CASSEEGEGARRSEQYF. In DNA form, the CDR3 reads TGTGCCAGCAGTGAAGAGGGCGAGGGGGCGCGGAGATCCGAGCAGTACTTC.

This clone was seen only a few times. The gene calls are TRBV5-8 and TRBJ1-3; TRBD1 aligns across 9 bases. The CDR3 is made up of 15 amino acids. Germline CDR1 is SGHTS and CDR2 is YDEGEE. The ends lost 2 bases at V and 4 bases at J; junction bases unmatched: 4. This chain's CDR3 is CASSLQGAQGNTIYF. CDR3 nucleotide sequence: TGTGCCAGCAGCTTACAGGGGGCTCAAGGAAACACCATATATTTT.

The J gene is TRBJ1-5, the V gene TRBV28; 7 nucleotides align to TRBD1. V lost 3 bases to trimming and J lost 1 base; unmatched junction nucleotides: 3. Per germline, CDR1 MDHEN and CDR2 SYDVKM. This CDR3 contains 15 residues. This CDR3 reads CASSLGQTSNQPQHF. As DNA, the CDR3 is TGTGCCAGCAGTTTGGGACAGACAAGCAATCAGCCCCAGCATTTT.

J is TRBJ1-1 and V is TRBV5-1; 8 nucleotides line up with TRBD1. V lost 4 bases and J lost 2; bases outside the gene matches: 4. The CDR3 is 14 amino acids. Germline V gives CDR1 SGHRS, CDR2 YFSETQ. The CDR3 nucleotides read TGCGCCAGCAGCATGACAGGGGCAAACACTGAAGCTTTCTTT. This encodes CASSMTGANTEAFF.

The genes are TRBV5-1 and TRBJ2-3, with 10 bases lining up with TRBD1. CDR1 and CDR2 (germline): SGHRS, YFSETQ. This CDR3 contains 14 residues. V trimming: 6 bases; J trimming: 5 bases; junction bases outside the gene matches: 6. The CDR3 nucleotides read TGCGCCAGCACATCGGGACAGGGGCTAGATACGCAGTATTTT. Amino acids: CASTSGQGLDTQYF.

V is TRBV18 and J is TRBJ1-5; TRBD1 matches 7 bases. V gave up 2 bases and J gave up 7 bases; unmatched junction bases: 8. Germline loops: CDR1 KGHSH, CDR2 LQKENI. This CDR3 is built from 15 residues. CDR3 nucleotide sequence: TGTGCCAGCTCACCATCAGGGGCAGGGGGACAGCCCCAGCATTTT. Its protein product is CASSPSGAGGQPQHF. Looking up the rest from reference TRBV18 and TRBJ1-5 gives the full variable domain: NAGVMQNPRHLVRRRGQEARLRCSPMKGHSHVYWYRQLPEEGLKFMVYLQKENIIDESGMPKERFSAEFPKEGPSILRIQQVVRGDSAAYFCASSPSGAGGQPQHFGDGTRLSIL.

The V and J genes are TRBV10-1 and TRBJ2-1; a possible D gene is TRBD1 (6 bases). Germline CDR1 is WNHNN and CDR2 is SYGVQD (reference sequence). V lost 2 bases, J lost 5 bases, and 7 bases lay in between. The CDR3 runs 13 residues. Here the CDR3 reads CASSEDRNNEQFF. The CDR3 DNA reads TGCGCCAGCAGTGAGGACAGGAACAATGAGCAGTTCTTC.

The CDR3 DNA reads TGTGCCAGAAGAGACAGGGGGCATAAGGCAGCCAACACTGAAGCTTTCTTT. Protein product: CARRDRGHKAANTEAFF. J is TRBJ1-1 and V is TRBV10-3; the match to TRBD1 covers 10 bases. Per germline, CDR1 ENHRY and CDR2 SYGVKD. The CDR3 is made up of 17 amino acids. The V segment lost 10 bases and the J segment 2 bases; nucleotides outside the gene matches: 16.

The chain has TRBV27 and TRBJ2-1; TRBD2 matches 7 bases. Germline loops: CDR1 MNHEY, CDR2 SMNVEV (reference sequence). This CDR3 contains 15 residues. The junction had 5 bases not matched to a gene; V was cut back by 2 bases and J by 4 bases. CDR3 coding DNA: TGTGCCAGCAGTTTAAGGGAGGGCTCATACAATGAGCAGTTCTTC. Amino acid sequence: CASSLREGSYNEQFF.

This clone was detected once. The chain recombines TRBV4-3 with TRBJ2-1, with TRBD2 identical over 16 bases. This CDR3 contains 16 residues. Germline lookup yields CDR1 LGHNA and CDR2 YSLEER. J lost 7 bases, V lost 3 bases, and 3 bases had no gene match. CDR3 DNA sequence: TGCGCCAGCAGCCAGGGACTAGCGGGAGGGAAGAATGAGCAGTTCTTC. Residues: CASSQGLAGGKNEQFF.